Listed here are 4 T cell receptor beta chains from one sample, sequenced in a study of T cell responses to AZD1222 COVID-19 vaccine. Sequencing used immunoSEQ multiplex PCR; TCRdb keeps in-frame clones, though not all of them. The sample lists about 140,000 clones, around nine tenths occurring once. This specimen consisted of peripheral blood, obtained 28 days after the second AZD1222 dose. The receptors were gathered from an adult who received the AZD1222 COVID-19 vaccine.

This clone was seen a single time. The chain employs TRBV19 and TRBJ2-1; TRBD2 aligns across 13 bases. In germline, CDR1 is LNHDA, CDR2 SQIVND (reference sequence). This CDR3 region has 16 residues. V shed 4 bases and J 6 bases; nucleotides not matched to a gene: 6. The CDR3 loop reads CASSRRRTSGSNEQFF. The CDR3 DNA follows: TGTGCCAGTAGTAGGCGGAGGACTAGCGGGAGCAATGAGCAGTTCTTC.

CDR3 sequence (DNA): TGTGCCAGTAGCGGGACAGCCGATCAGCCCCAGCATTTT. Translated: CASSGTADQPQHF. The chain joins TRBV19 to TRBJ1-5; TRBD1 matches 7 bases. The CDR3 is 13 amino acids. V was pared by 6 bases and J by 5 bases, with 4 bases of the junction left unmatched. Germline CDR1 and CDR2: LNHDA and SQIVND (reference sequence).

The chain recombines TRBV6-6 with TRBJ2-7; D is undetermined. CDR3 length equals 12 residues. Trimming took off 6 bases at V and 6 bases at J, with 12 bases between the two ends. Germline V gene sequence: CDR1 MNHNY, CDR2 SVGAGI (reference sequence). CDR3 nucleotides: TGTGCCAGCAGCCCCCCTGAGCGCGAGCAGTACTTC. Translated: CASSPPEREQYF.

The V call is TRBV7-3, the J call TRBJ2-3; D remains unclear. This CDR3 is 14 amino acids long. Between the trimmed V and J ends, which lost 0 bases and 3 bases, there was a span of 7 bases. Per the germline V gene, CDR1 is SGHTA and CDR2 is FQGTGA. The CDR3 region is CASSLTLGTDTQYF. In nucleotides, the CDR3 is TGTGCCAGCAGCTTAACCCTTGGGACAGATACGCAGTATTTT.